This T cell receptor gamma chain was documented in a study of gamma delta lymphoproliferative disorders and STAT genes. Study as a whole: Gamma-chain libraries were built from at least 50 ng of genomic DNA with the LymphoTrack Dx TCRG Assay. The EuroClonality-NGS protocol was used to prepare delta libraries.

TCRdb called clones anew from the multiplex PCR reads with CATT. Found here are roughly 590 gamma-chain clones, 26% of them singletons; the top ten hold 15% to 20%. This clone is judged large. The antigen is not known. Study results and limitations: In whole-repertoire clustering, gamma separated patients from controls, unlike delta.

PBMCs from patients and controls supplied the genomic DNA for sequencing. J was trimmed by 3 bases and V by 1 base; bases with no gene match: 2. CDR1 and CDR2 (germline): EGSNGY, YDSYNSKV. The CDR3 is 14 amino acids. The source of this sequence is a human donor in good health. Specimen: blood. This chain joins TRGV2 and TRGJP2. Since TCRdb gives no J gene, matching the DNA to germline was used here to assign it. This chain's CDR3 is CATWDGRSDWIKTF. In DNA form, the CDR3 reads TGTGCCACCTGGGACGGTCGTAGTGATTGGATCAAGACGTTT.